The 10 T cell receptor beta chains listed next were all sequenced from one sample in a study of OX40 agonist ivuxolimab in advanced cancers. Libraries were prepared by immunoSEQ multiplex PCR; TCRdb keeps only in-frame clonotypes and omits some of them. The sample yields roughly 90,000 clones, approximately 91% seen once. This material consisted of CD4+ or CD8+ T cells sorted from blood, taken in a trial of the OX40 agonist ivuxolimab. The receptors stem from an adult with an advanced solid tumor such as melanoma, head and neck, liver or kidney cancer.

V gene TRBV7-8 combines with J gene TRBJ1-1; no firm D call. Trimming removed 1 base from V and 4 bases from J, with 13 bases in between. The CDR3 is 15 amino acids. Germline CDR1 is SGHVS and CDR2 is FQNEAQ. CDR3 protein: CASSLVPGGFTEAFF. In DNA, the CDR3 is TGTGCCAGCAGCTTAGTCCCGGGAGGTTTCACTGAAGCTTTCTTT.

The chain recombines TRBV9 with TRBJ1-2; D is unclear. Germline loops: CDR1 SGDLS, CDR2 YYNGEE. This CDR3 region has 15 residues. Trimming stripped 0 bases from V and 4 bases from J, with 13 bases between. The CDR3 DNA reads as TGTGCCAGCAGCGTAGACCAGGACCGGGGCTATGGCTACACCTTC. Translating it yields CASSVDQDRGYGYTF.

The chain links TRBV11-3 to TRBJ2-2, with 10 bases lining up with TRBD2. The J segment lost 4 bases and the V segment lost 5 bases, leaving 4 bases of the junction unmatched. The CDR3 consists of 15 residues. CDR1 and CDR2 from the germline V gene are SGHNT and YENEEA. The CDR3 region has the DNA TGTGCCAGCAGCCCAGGGACTAGCGTCACCGGGGAGCTGTTTTTT. Its translation is CASSPGTSVTGELFF.

Concerning this clone itself: Other DNA sequences in the same sample also yield this CDR3. V is TRBV29-1 and J is TRBJ2-3; D is possibly TRBD1 (5 bases). Deletions cut 3 bases from V and 3 bases from J, with 7 bases between. The CDR3 has 12 residues. Germline CDR1 and CDR2: SQVTM and ANQGSEA. CDR3 sequence: CSVESGTDTQYF. CDR3 nucleotide sequence: TGCAGCGTTGAGTCAGGGACAGATACGCAGTATTTT.

This sequence joins TRBV5-1 and TRBJ2-4, with 8 positions matching TRBD1. V shed 4 bases, J shed 6 bases, and the junction held 21 bases outside the gene matches. The CDR3 runs to 19 residues. Germline V gene data show CDR1 as SGHRS and CDR2 as YFSETQ. The CDR3 DNA reads TGCGCCAGCAGCATCCACTGGAGTCAGGGGGCGATTAGGATAAACATTCAGTACTTC. Its translation is CASSIHWSQGAIRINIQYF. Full variable domain (rest looked up from reference TRBV5-1 and TRBJ2-4): KAGVTQTPRYLIKTRGQQVTLSCSPISGHRSVSWYQQTPGQGLQFLFEYFSETQRNKGNFPGRFSGRQFSNSRSEMNVSTLELGDSALYLCASSIHWSQGAIRINIQYFGAGTRLSVL.

V usage is TRBV28 and J usage is TRBJ2-7; the D is unclear. CDR1 is MDHEN and CDR2 is SYDVKM in the germline V gene. V lost 2 bases and J 4 bases, leaving 6 bases between the germline ends. The CDR3 contains 12 residues. DNA for the CDR3: TGTGCCAGCAGTTTAACGGGTTACGAGCAGTACTTC. This encodes CASSLTGYEQYF.

A note on this clone: Other DNA sequences in this specimen translate into the identical CDR3. The J gene is TRBJ1-5, the V gene TRBV15; tentative D call: TRBD1 (6 bases). The germline V gene encodes CDR1 LNHNV and CDR2 YYDKDF (reference sequence). The germline V and J ends were trimmed by 6 bases and 13 bases, with 19 bases remaining between them. CDR3 length: 13 amino acids. In nucleotides, the CDR3 is TGTGCCACCAGAGACCAGGGGACGGGGCCTCAGCATTTT. Its protein product is CATRDQGTGPQHF.

The chain couples TRBV5-1 to TRBJ1-3; D not certain. Per germline, CDR1 SGHRS and CDR2 YFSETQ. The CDR3 loop spans 15 amino acids. Between the trimmed V and J ends, which lost 4 bases and 0 bases, there was a span of 11 bases. This CDR3 reads CASSPRANSGNTIYF. The CDR3 bases are TGCGCCAGCAGCCCTCGGGCGAACTCTGGAAACACCATATATTTT. Full variable domain (outside the CDR3, taken from reference TRBV5-1 and TRBJ1-3): KAGVTQTPRYLIKTRGQQVTLSCSPISGHRSVSWYQQTPGQGLQFLFEYFSETQRNKGNFPGRFSGRQFSNSRSEMNVSTLELGDSALYLCASSPRANSGNTIYFGEGSWLTVV.

The sample holds one count of this clone. This chain uses TRBV6-6 with TRBJ2-7, with TRBD1 as a possible D gene (5 bases). The V gene lost 2 bases and the J gene lost 0 bases, with 11 bases spanning the gap. The CDR3 consists of 15 residues. Germline V gives CDR1 MNHNY, CDR2 SVGAGI (reference sequence). CDR3 bases: TGTGCCAGCAGTTACCAAGGACACAGCTCCTACGAGCAGTACTTC. This translates into CASSYQGHSSYEQYF.

This rearrangement joins TRBV6-1 to TRBJ2-3; D gene uncertain. With 8 bases removed from V and 1 base from J, the gap between germline ends came to 7 bases. This CDR3 is 12 amino acids long. Germline CDR1 and CDR2: MNHNS and SASEGT. The CDR3 DNA reads TGTGCCAGCGACCAGCGCACAGATACGCAGTATTTT. Protein product: CASDQRTDTQYF.